These T cell receptor beta chains were read from a single sample in a study of human thymus T cells. Here immunoSEQ multiplex PCR was the method, and the copy in TCRdb shows in-frame clones only, minus some. The sample lists tens of thousands of clones, over 85% seen once, with 0.034% in the top ten. The sequenced sample consisted of thymus tissue. Every receptor here comes from a girl under three years old with a congenital heart defect but otherwise immunologically healthy. Both conserved end residues are part of each CDR3. D genes are given only for firm matches. Clone size is shown for a subset of rows, as once, few, many or a class of expanded clone.

15,TRBJ2-1,TRBD2,TRBV7-3,once,CASSSGTSGVNEQFF,TGTGCCAGCAGTTCCGGGACTAGCGGGGTCAATGAGCAGTTCTTC
16,TRBJ2-1,.,TRBV27,.,CASSLLRQPPYNEQFF,TGTGCCAGCAGCCTACTGAGACAGCCTCCTTACAATGAGCAGTTCTTC
16,TRBJ2-2,.,TRBV5-4,once,CASSSTLGPNTGELFF,TGTGCCAGCAGCTCGACGCTTGGACCAAACACCGGGGAGCTGTTTTTT
14,TRBJ2-1,TRBD2,TRBV10-1,.,CASSHGLAGGEQFF,TGCGCCAGCAGCCATGGACTAGCGGGAGGTGAGCAGTTCTTC
13,TRBJ2-7,.,TRBV11-2,.,CASSLGWGYEQYF,TGTGCCAGCAGCTTAGGGTGGGGTTACGAGCAGTACTTC
12,TRBJ1-2,TRBD1,TRBV28,.,CASSSTGEGYTF,TGTGCCAGCAGTAGCACAGGGGAGGGCTACACCTTC
16,TRBJ2-7,TRBD1,TRBV10-3,.,CAIRASGTGRIYEQYF,TGTGCCATCAGAGCTTCCGGGACAGGTCGAATCTACGAGCAGTACTTC
16,TRBJ2-7,TRBD2,TRBV4-3,.,CASSQDGLADSYEQYF,TGCGCCAGCAGCCAAGACGGACTAGCGGACTCCTACGAGCAGTACTTC
17,TRBJ1-5,.,TRBV18,.,CASSPTPVRGDHQPQHF,TGTGCCAGCTCACCAACCCCGGTGAGGGGCGATCATCAGCCCCAGCATTTT
15,TRBJ2-1,TRBD2,TRBV15,.,CATSRGLAGPNEQFF,TGTGCCACCAGCAGAGGACTAGCGGGGCCCAATGAGCAGTTCTTC
21,TRBJ1-3,.,TRBV6-1,.,CASSEALSGQDPGHSGNTIYF,TGTGCCAGCAGTGAAGCCCTCAGCGGGCAGGACCCGGGCCACTCTGGAAACACCATATATTTT
15,TRBJ2-1,.,TRBV5-1,.,CASSLRGTIGNEQFF,TGCGCCAGCAGCTTGAGGGGGACGATTGGCAATGAGCAGTTCTTC
18,TRBJ2-1,TRBD1,TRBV6-1,.,CASSDRRGTGARYNEQFF,TGTGCCAGCAGTGACCGCCGGGGGACAGGGGCCCGATACAATGAGCAGTTCTTC
19,TRBJ2-1,TRBD2,TRBV4-1,.,CASSQTGLAGGPGPNEQFF,TGCGCCAGCAGCCAAACCGGACTAGCGGGAGGGCCGGGGCCCAATGAGCAGTTCTTC
16,TRBJ2-2,.,TRBV19,.,CASSTGPSKNTGELFF,TGTGCCAGTAGTACAGGGCCGAGTAAGAACACCGGGGAGCTGTTTTTT
15,TRBJ2-1,.,TRBV29-1,.,CSVEGSWSSYNEQFF,TGCAGCGTTGAGGGAAGCTGGAGCTCCTACAATGAGCAGTTCTTC
15,TRBJ1-4,TRBD1,TRBV19,.,CASRGADREGEKLFF,TGTGCCAGTAGGGGGGCGGACAGGGAAGGAGAAAAACTGTTTTTT
16,TRBJ1-2,TRBD1,TRBV15,.,CATSRLPPDRGYGYTF,TGTGCCACCAGCAGACTCCCCCCGGACAGGGGATATGGCTACACCTTC
14,TRBJ2-7,.,TRBV6-5,.,CASSYDSQSTEQYF,TGTGCCAGCAGTTACGACAGTCAATCAACCGAGCAGTACTTC